This T cell receptor (beta chain) was identified during a study of CD8+ T cells in alopecia areata. About the research overall: Oral tofacitinib (5 to 10 mg twice daily) was administered to treated patients.

Following extraction, RNA underwent reverse transcription to cDNA, which served as the sequencing template. Here immunoSEQ multiplex PCR was the method, and the copy in TCRdb shows in-frame clones only, minus some. The table lists over 110,000 clones, around 51% of them singletons. Collected material from alopecia areata patients comprised lesional scalp punch biopsies and peripheral blood. PBMCs were stained for CD3, CD4 and CD8, and CD4+ and CD8+ T cells were sorted. Germline V gene sequence: CDR1 MGHDK, CDR2 SYGVNS. CDR3 length equals 15 residues. V lost 2 bases to trimming and J lost 3 bases, with 14 bases between them.

This sequence was found in a human donor with alopecia areata. The sequencing used CD4+ T cells sorted from blood, collected at week 0. The chain combines TRBV25-1 with TRBJ2-7; D is undetermined. CDR3 nucleotides: TGTGCCAGCAGTGAAGACTTGGCCGGCCACTACGAGCAGTACTTC. Amino acids: CASSEDLAGHYEQYF.